Here is one T cell receptor (beta chain) with its context. The data derive from a study of cytomegalovirus exposure and HLA in healthy donors. Germline CDR1 SGDLS, CDR2 YYNGEE. There are 12 residues in the CDR3. V was cut by 3 bases and J by 6 bases, with 8 bases left in between. PCR primers comprised 60 Vbeta and 13 Jbeta primers. The protocol was immunoSEQ multiplex PCR, while the TCRdb copy is restricted to in-frame clones and leaves out a portion. The sample lists about 150,000 clones; around 78% were seen once. V gene TRBV9 combines with J gene TRBJ2-3; perhaps TRBD2 as D (5 bases). The source of this sequence is a woman between 45 and 65 years old in good health and CMV-seropositive. Material for sequencing was PBMCs. CDR3 sequence: CASSAPGDTQYF. The CDR3 nucleotides read TGTGCCAGCAGCGCCCCGGGGGATACGCAGTATTTT.